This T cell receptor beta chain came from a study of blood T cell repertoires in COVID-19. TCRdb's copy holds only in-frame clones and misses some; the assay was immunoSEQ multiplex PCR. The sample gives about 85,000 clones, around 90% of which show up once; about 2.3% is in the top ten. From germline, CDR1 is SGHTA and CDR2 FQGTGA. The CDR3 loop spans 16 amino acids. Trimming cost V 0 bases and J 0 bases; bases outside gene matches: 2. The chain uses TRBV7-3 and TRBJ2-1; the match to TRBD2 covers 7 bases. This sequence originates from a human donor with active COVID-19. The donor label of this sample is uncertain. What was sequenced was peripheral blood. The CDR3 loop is CASSLTSGDSYNEQFF. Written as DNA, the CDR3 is TGTGCCAGCAGCTTAACGAGCGGGGACTCCTACAATGAGCAGTTCTTC.